This TCR beta chain appears in the sequencing data of a study of cytomegalovirus exposure and HLA in healthy donors. Study at large: It was reported in a later analysis that the same platform had been used for the 90 to 150 validation repertoires as for the approximately 700 first-cohort repertoires.

The length of the CDR3 is 14 residues. Per the germline V gene, CDR1 is WNHNN and CDR2 is SYGVQD (reference sequence). V lost 2 bases and J lost 5, with 10 bases in between. On this clone itself: Its specificity is unknown.

Findings of the study overall: Most sequenced TCRs were rare (though some public TCRs occurred in many donors). According to a later analysis, TCR clusters from the first cohort tended to co-occur in the approximately 120 validation repertoires. In vitro confirmation showed a few CMV-associated chains to be CMV antigen specific.

This table comes from immunoSEQ multiplex PCR, and its TCRdb copy is limited to in-frame clones, with some not included. Among over 250,000 clones listed, approximately 90% were seen once. The source of this sequence is a woman under 40 in good health and CMV-seropositive. The sequencing sample was made of PBMCs. V is TRBV10-1 and J is TRBJ2-1; D unclear. This chain's CDR3 is CASSEHLPNNEQFF. CDR3 in DNA: TGCGCCAGCAGTGAGCATTTGCCAAACAATGAGCAGTTCTTC.